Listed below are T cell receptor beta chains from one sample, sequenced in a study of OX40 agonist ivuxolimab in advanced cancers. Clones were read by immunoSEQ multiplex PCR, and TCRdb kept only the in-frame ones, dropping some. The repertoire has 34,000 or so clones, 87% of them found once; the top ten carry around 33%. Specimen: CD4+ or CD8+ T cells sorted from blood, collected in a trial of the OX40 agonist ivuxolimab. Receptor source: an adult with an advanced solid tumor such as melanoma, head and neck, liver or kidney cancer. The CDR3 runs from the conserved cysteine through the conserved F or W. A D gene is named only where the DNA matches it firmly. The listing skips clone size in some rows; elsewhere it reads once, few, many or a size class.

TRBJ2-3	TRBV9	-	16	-	CASSASFGWGTDTQYF	TGTGCCAGCAGCGCTTCCTTTGGGTGGGGCACAGATACGCAGTATTTT
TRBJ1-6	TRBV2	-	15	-	CASTSTSSYNSPLHF	TGTGCCAGCACGTCGACTAGCTCCTATAATTCACCCCTCCACTTT
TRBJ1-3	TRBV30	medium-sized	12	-	CAWKGSGNTIYF	TGTGCCTGGAAGGGGTCTGGAAACACCATATATTTT
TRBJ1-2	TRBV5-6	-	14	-	CASEFNVGVQGYTF	TGTGCCAGCGAATTCAACGTGGGGGTTCAGGGCTACACCTTC
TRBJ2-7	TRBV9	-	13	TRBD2	CASSGLGGYEQYF	TGTGCCAGCAGTGGACTAGGCGGCTACGAGCAGTACTTC
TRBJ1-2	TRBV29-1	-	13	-	CSVKTGTNYGYTF	TGCAGCGTGAAGACAGGAACCAACTATGGCTACACCTTC
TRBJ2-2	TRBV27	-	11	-	CASTLNGELFF	TGTGCCAGCACCCTCAACGGGGAGCTGTTTTTT
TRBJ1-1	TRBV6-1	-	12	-	CASRLGGAEAFF	TGTGCCAGCAGGCTGGGGGGAGCTGAAGCTTTCTTT
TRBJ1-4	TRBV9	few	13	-	CASSPTGAGKLFF	TGTGCCAGCAGTCCGACAGGAGCGGGAAAACTGTTTTTT
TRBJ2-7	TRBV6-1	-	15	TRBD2	CASTGLAALPNEQYF	TGTGCCAGCACCGGACTAGCGGCACTTCCTAACGAGCAGTACTTC
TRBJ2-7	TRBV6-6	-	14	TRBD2	CATLSGTSGYEQYF	TGTGCCACCCTCTCCGGGACTAGCGGTTACGAGCAGTACTTC
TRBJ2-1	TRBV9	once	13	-	CASSDLTYNEQFF	TGTGCCAGCAGCGATCTCACCTACAATGAGCAGTTCTTC
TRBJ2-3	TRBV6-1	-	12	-	CASWTLTDTQYF	TGTGCCAGCTGGACTCTCACAGATACGCAGTATTTT
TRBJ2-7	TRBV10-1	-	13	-	CASSEKGYYEQYF	TGCGCCAGCAGTGAAAAGGGCTACTACGAGCAGTACTTC
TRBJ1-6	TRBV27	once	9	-	CASGTPLHF	TGTGCCAGCGGGACACCCCTCCACTTT
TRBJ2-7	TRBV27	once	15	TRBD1	CASSSGDRGTYEQYF	TGTGCCAGCAGTTCCGGGGACAGGGGAACCTACGAGCAGTACTTC
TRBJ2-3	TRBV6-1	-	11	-	CASSSTDTQYF	TGTGCCAGCAGTTCCACAGATACGCAGTATTTT
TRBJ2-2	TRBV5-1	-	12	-	CASSLVPGELFF	TGCGCCAGCAGCTTGGTGCCCGGGGAGCTGTTTTTT
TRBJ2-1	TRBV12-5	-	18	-	CASGLGVLQQGTYNEQFF	TGTGCTAGTGGTTTGGGGGTTCTTCAACAGGGTACCTACAATGAGCAGTTCTTC
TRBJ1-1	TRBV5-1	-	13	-	CASSFAEFDEAFF	TGCGCCAGCAGCTTTGCGGAATTTGATGAAGCTTTCTTT
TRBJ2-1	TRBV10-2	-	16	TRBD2	CASSDILGTSGRPQFF	TGCGCCAGCAGTGATATCCTCGGGACTAGCGGGAGGCCCCAGTTCTTC
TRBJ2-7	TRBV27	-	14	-	CASSPWERTYEQYF	TGTGCCAGCAGTCCCTGGGAACGAACCTACGAGCAGTACTTC
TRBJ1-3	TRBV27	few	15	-	CASSFGGQSGNTIYF	TGTGCCAGCAGTTTTGGGGGGCAGTCTGGAAACACCATATATTTT
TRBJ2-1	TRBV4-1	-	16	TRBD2	CASSQVTEAGYNEQFF	TGCGCCAGCAGCCAAGTTACAGAAGCGGGGTACAATGAGCAGTTCTTC
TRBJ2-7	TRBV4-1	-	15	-	CASSQDRGSSYEQYF	TGCGCCAGCAGCCAAGATCGAGGTAGCTCCTACGAGCAGTACTTC
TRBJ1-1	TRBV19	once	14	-	CASSIGGIHTEAFF	TGTGCCAGTAGTATAGGAGGCATACACACTGAAGCTTTCTTT
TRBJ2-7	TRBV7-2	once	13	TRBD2	CASSSLGLAGQYF	TGTGCCAGCAGTTCCCTTGGACTAGCGGGGCAATACTTC
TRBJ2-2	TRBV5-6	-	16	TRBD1	CASSFSRTGGTGELFF	TGTGCCAGCAGCTTCTCCCGGACAGGGGGCACCGGGGAGCTGTTTTTT
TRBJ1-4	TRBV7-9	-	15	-	CASIPEGERFEKLFF	TGTGCCAGCATCCCTGAGGGGGAACGATTTGAAAAACTGTTTTTT
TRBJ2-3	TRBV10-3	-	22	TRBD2	CAISESVRGLAGGRWWPDTQYF	TGTGCCATCAGTGAGTCGGTGAGGGGACTAGCGGGAGGCCGGTGGTGGCCAGATACGCAGTATTTT